This TCR beta chain stems from a study of shared clonotypes between healthy human individuals. The germline V and J ends were trimmed by 5 bases and 7 bases, with 11 bases remaining between them. Germline CDR1 is KGHSH and CDR2 is LQKENI. There are 13 residues in the CDR3. A 200 ng quantity of DNA, 32,000 or so T cell genomes, went into the sorted-subset replicate PCRs. Here immunoSEQ multiplex PCR was the method, and the copy in TCRdb shows in-frame clones only, minus some. This table has around 940,000 clones, over 75% appearing once. V is TRBV18 and J is TRBJ1-4, with D unclear. This TCR came from a man younger than 35 in good health. Sequencing was carried out using memory CD4+ T cells sorted from blood. Subset meaning: CD45RA-negative fraction. The chain's CDR3 is CASSGGPGEKLFF. DNA for the CDR3: TGTGCCAGCTCAGGAGGTCCCGGTGAAAAACTGTTTTTT.